Listed below are T cell receptor beta chains from one sample, sequenced in a study of T cell repertoires in cytomegalovirus infection. TCRdb ran MiXCR on the reads and lists one entry per CDR3 protein. The sample lists approximately 600,000 distinct CDR3 sequences, around 40% occurring once. Their specific antigens are unknown. The sample was cultured PBMCs, taken from culture after CMV antigen stimulation. The receptors shown here come from a human donor in good health (CMV status not recorded). Some clones in this sample may be carry-over from other donors' samples. CDR3s include the opening cysteine and the closing phenylalanine or tryptophan. D genes are given only for firm matches. Size is omitted from some rows. Given values are once, few, many or a class for expanded clones.

size: -; V: TRBV7-8; J: TRBJ1-2; D: TRBD1; DNA: TGTGCCAGCAGCTTAGGATGGACAGGGAGTGGCTACACCTTC; CDR3: CASSLGWTGSGYTF
size: -; V: TRBV4-3; J: TRBJ1-5; D: -; DNA: TGCGCCAGCAGCCAAGGCTTAATCAATCAGCCCCAGCATTTT; CDR3: CASSQGLINQPQHF
size: -; V: TRBV7-6; J: TRBJ2-3; D: -; DNA: TGTGCCAGCAGCTTAGACGTCGGGGCAGATACGCAGTATTTT; CDR3: CASSLDVGADTQYF
size: few; V: TRBV2; J: TRBJ2-3; D: TRBD2; DNA: TGTGCCAGCAGGAGACTAGCGGGGGCCTCAGATACGCAGTATTTT; CDR3: CASRRLAGASDTQYF
size: -; V: TRBV12-3/TRBV12-4; J: TRBJ1-4; D: -; DNA: TGTGCCAGCAGTCCTGGGGGTTTTGAAAAACTGTTTTTT; CDR3: CASSPGGFEKLFF
size: -; V: TRBV19; J: TRBJ1-1; D: -; DNA: TGTGCCAGTAGTATCTCCCTGAACACTGAAGCTTTCTTT; CDR3: CASSISLNTEAFF
size: -; V: TRBV12-3/TRBV12-4; J: TRBJ1-1; D: -; DNA: TGTGCCAGCAGTCTTGAACCGGGACCTACGAACACTGAAGCTTTCTTT; CDR3: CASSLEPGPTNTEAFF
size: -; V: TRBV28; J: TRBJ2-2; D: -; DNA: TGTGCCAGCAGTTTGGCCGGGGATGACGGGGAGCTGTTTTTT; CDR3: CASSLAGDDGELFF
size: -; V: TRBV30; J: TRBJ2-3; D: -; DNA: TGTGCCTGGATACGCCCCCGCACAGATACGCAGTATTTT; CDR3: CAWIRPRTDTQYF
size: few; V: TRBV10-3; J: TRBJ2-3; D: TRBD2; DNA: TGTGCCATCAGTGAGTCCCTAGCGGGAGGGCCAGATACGCAGTATTTT; CDR3: CAISESLAGGPDTQYF
size: -; V: TRBV7-4; J: TRBJ2-3; D: -; DNA: TGTGCCAGCAGCCCACCGCGGTTTCGGAGCACAGATACGCAGTATTTT; CDR3: CASSPPRFRSTDTQYF
size: -; V: TRBV7-2; J: TRBJ2-1; D: TRBD2; DNA: TGTGCCAGCAGCTTAATCGCGGGGGGAACCTACAATGAGCAGTTCTTC; CDR3: CASSLIAGGTYNEQFF
size: -; V: TRBV19; J: TRBJ1-5; D: -; DNA: TGTGCCAGTAGTGGAAAGGGGAAGGGGGATCTCTTTCGGAATCAGCCCCAGCATTTT; CDR3: CASSGKGKGDLFRNQPQHF
size: many; V: TRBV7-2; J: TRBJ2-5; D: -; DNA: TGTGCCAGCAGCTTAGATACAGGGCTAATACAAGAGACCCAGTACTTC; CDR3: CASSLDTGLIQETQYF
size: many; V: TRBV12-3/TRBV12-4; J: TRBJ1-6; D: TRBD1; DNA: TGTGCCAGCAGTGGACAGGGTACCTCACCCCTCCACTTT; CDR3: CASSGQGTSPLHF
size: many; V: TRBV7-8; J: TRBJ2-5; D: TRBD2; DNA: TGTGCCAGCAGCTTCGGACTAGCGGGGGAGTTATTGGAGACCCAGTACTTC; CDR3: CASSFGLAGELLETQYF
size: -; V: TRBV12-3/TRBV12-4; J: TRBJ1-2; D: TRBD1; DNA: TGTGCCAGCAGTGTACAGGGGGCGCGGTATGGCTACACCTTC; CDR3: CASSVQGARYGYTF
size: -; V: TRBV19; J: TRBJ2-7; D: -; DNA: TGTGCCAGTAGTATATCGGGCACGTCCTACGAGCAGTACTTC; CDR3: CASSISGTSYEQYF
size: few; V: TRBV7-8; J: TRBJ1-1; D: -; DNA: TGTGCCAGCAAGCGAACAGCGGCGGGCACTGAAGCTTTCTTT; CDR3: CASKRTAAGTEAFF
size: many; V: TRBV7-2; J: TRBJ1-3; D: -; DNA: TGTGCCAGCAGCTTACAAGTGGGGGGAAACACCATATATTTT; CDR3: CASSLQVGGNTIYF
size: few; V: TRBV7-2; J: TRBJ1-2; D: -; DNA: TGTGCCAGCAGCGAGCCCACAAACTATGGCTACACCTTC; CDR3: CASSEPTNYGYTF
size: -; V: TRBV27; J: TRBJ2-4; D: TRBD1; DNA: TGTGCCAGCAGGCGGACAGGGGGGTTCATTCAGTACTTC; CDR3: CASRRTGGFIQYF
size: -; V: TRBV20-1; J: TRBJ2-4; D: -; DNA: TGCAGTGCTAGAGTGGTAAACATTCAGTACTTC; CDR3: CSARVVNIQYF
size: -; V: TRBV6-1; J: TRBJ2-7; D: -; DNA: TGTGCCAGCAGTGAGTGGGGGGATTCGGCCTACGAGCAGTACTTC; CDR3: CASSEWGDSAYEQYF
size: many; V: TRBV7-8; J: TRBJ1-1; D: -; DNA: TGTGCCAGCAGCCCGGCGGTCGGCATGAACACTGAAGCTTTCTTT; CDR3: CASSPAVGMNTEAFF
size: -; V: TRBV10-3; J: TRBJ2-1; D: TRBD2; DNA: TGTGCCATCAGTGGACTAGCGGGATACAATGAGCAGTTCTTC; CDR3: CAISGLAGYNEQFF
size: -; V: TRBV5-3; J: TRBJ2-5; D: -; DNA: TGTGCCAGCCAACCCCGGGCCTCGCAAGAGACCCAGTACTTC; CDR3: CASQPRASQETQYF
size: few; V: TRBV6-5; J: TRBJ1-5; D: -; DNA: TGTGCCAGCAGACTCAGTCCCGTCGGCAATCAGCCCCAGCATTTT; CDR3: CASRLSPVGNQPQHF
size: few; V: TRBV7-9; J: TRBJ2-5; D: -; DNA: TGTGCCAGCAGCTCAGGGGGGTACCAAGAGACCCAGTACTTC; CDR3: CASSSGGYQETQYF
size: -; V: TRBV28; J: TRBJ2-5; D: -; DNA: TGTGCCAGCAGTTTATTGGTCGGGACCCAAGAGACCCAGTACTTC; CDR3: CASSLLVGTQETQYF
size: -; V: TRBV7-2; J: TRBJ2-7; D: -; DNA: TGTGCCAGCAGCTTAGGTGGAGGGGTCGGAGAGCAGTACTTC; CDR3: CASSLGGGVGEQYF
size: -; V: TRBV2; J: TRBJ2-5; D: TRBD1; DNA: TGTGCCAGCAGTGCTGGACAGGGCCACCAAGAGACCCAGTACTTC; CDR3: CASSAGQGHQETQYF
size: -; V: TRBV7-6; J: TRBJ2-7; D: TRBD1; DNA: TGTGCCAGCAGCTCGCCGACAGGGGCGGGCGCCGAGCAGTACTTC; CDR3: CASSSPTGAGAEQYF
size: -; V: TRBV29-1; J: TRBJ2-7; D: TRBD1; DNA: TGCAGCGCCGAGACAGGGTCTTACGAGCAGTACTTC; CDR3: CSAETGSYEQYF
size: once; V: TRBV4-3; J: TRBJ1-1; D: -; DNA: TGCGCCAGCAGCCCTCACCGAGGAAACACTGAAGCTTTCTTT; CDR3: CASSPHRGNTEAFF
size: once; V: TRBV6-2/TRBV6-3; J: TRBJ1-2; D: -; DNA: TGTGCCAGCAGTGAAGTCCATACAGGGACCTATGGCTACACCTTC; CDR3: CASSEVHTGTYGYTF
size: few; V: TRBV4-1; J: TRBJ2-3; D: TRBD2; DNA: TGCGCCAGCAGACTAGCGATAAGCACAGATACGCAGTATTTT; CDR3: CASRLAISTDTQYF
size: -; V: TRBV10-3; J: TRBJ1-2; D: -; DNA: TGTGCCATCAGAGAGCTAGAAAACTATGGCTACACCTTC; CDR3: CAIRELENYGYTF
size: -; V: TRBV2; J: TRBJ2-1; D: TRBD2; DNA: TGTGCCAGCAGACCTGGACTAGTTCGGGATGAGCAGTTCTTC; CDR3: CASRPGLVRDEQFF
size: once; V: TRBV6-6; J: TRBJ2-5; D: TRBD2; DNA: TGTGCCAGCAGGGGAGAGGGACTAGCGGGAGGAGAGACCCAGTACTTC; CDR3: CASRGEGLAGGETQYF
size: few; V: TRBV12-3/TRBV12-4; J: TRBJ2-2; D: TRBD2; DNA: TGTGCCAGCAGTTTCCGGCGGGGGAACGGGGAGCTGTTTTTT; CDR3: CASSFRRGNGELFF
size: -; V: TRBV20-1; J: TRBJ2-7; D: TRBD1; DNA: TGCAGTGCTAGAGATTTGGGACAGACCAGCTCCTACGAGCAGTACTTC; CDR3: CSARDLGQTSSYEQYF
size: few; V: TRBV7-6; J: TRBJ2-1; D: TRBD2; DNA: TGTGCCAGCAGCTTAGATGGGACTAGCGGGGGGGTCTCCGCCTTC; CDR3: CASSLDGTSGGVSAF
size: -; V: TRBV2; J: TRBJ2-7; D: -; DNA: TGTGCCAGCAGTGAATTGGGCTACGAGCAGTACTTC; CDR3: CASSELGYEQYF
size: few; V: TRBV4-1; J: TRBJ2-2; D: -; DNA: TGCGCCAGCAGCCAGGGATCCTGGAGAGTAGCTTTCGGGGAGCTGTTTTTT; CDR3: CASSQGSWRVAFGELFF
size: -; V: TRBV7-8; J: TRBJ2-3; D: TRBD2; DNA: TGTGCCAGCAGCGGCCGGGGGGTAGCGGGGGACACAGATACGCAGTATTTT; CDR3: CASSGRGVAGDTDTQYF
size: -; V: TRBV6-6; J: TRBJ1-2; D: TRBD1; DNA: TGTGCCAGCAGTTACTCGTTACAGGGGGGGTATGGCTACACCTTC; CDR3: CASSYSLQGGYGYTF
size: few; V: TRBV6-2/TRBV6-3; J: TRBJ2-1; D: -; DNA: TGTGCCAGCAATTGGGACAAATACAATGAGCAGTTCTTC; CDR3: CASNWDKYNEQFF
size: once; V: TRBV27; J: TRBJ1-2; D: -; DNA: TGTGCCAGCAGTCGACAGGCAGAATATGGCTACACCTTC; CDR3: CASSRQAEYGYTF
size: -; V: TRBV6-6; J: TRBJ2-5; D: TRBD1; DNA: TGTGCCAGCAGGGACAGGGGATGGGAGACCCAGTACTTC; CDR3: CASRDRGWETQYF
size: few; V: TRBV12-3/TRBV12-4; J: TRBJ2-7; D: -; DNA: TGTGCCAGCAGTGAGGTGCTGAGCAGGCCCATCCCCTACGAGCAGTACTTC; CDR3: CASSEVLSRPIPYEQYF
size: many; V: TRBV7-8; J: TRBJ1-1; D: TRBD1; DNA: TGTGCCAGCAGCTTACGGGACAGGGGGCACACTGAAGCTTTCTTT; CDR3: CASSLRDRGHTEAFF
size: few; V: TRBV6-6; J: TRBJ2-1; D: TRBD2; DNA: TGTGCCAGCAGTAACGGACTAGCCTACAATGAGCAGTTCTTC; CDR3: CASSNGLAYNEQFF
size: -; V: TRBV19; J: TRBJ1-2; D: -; DNA: TGTGCCAGTAGTATTACCCAGGGCTCCGCGAATGGCTACACCTTC; CDR3: CASSITQGSANGYTF
size: once; V: TRBV7-4; J: TRBJ2-3; D: -; DNA: TGTGCCAGCAGCTTTCACCCCCATACGCAGTATTTT; CDR3: CASSFHPHTQYF
size: -; V: TRBV6-1; J: TRBJ2-7; D: -; DNA: TGTGCCAGCAGTGAAATGATGGTGGACTACGAGCAGTACTTC; CDR3: CASSEMMVDYEQYF
size: few; V: TRBV7-2; J: TRBJ1-2; D: TRBD1; DNA: TGTGCCAGCAGCCCCGGGACAGGATCCGTAAATGGCTACACCTTC; CDR3: CASSPGTGSVNGYTF
size: -; V: TRBV5-1; J: TRBJ1-6; D: -; DNA: TGCGCCAGCAGCTTCTCCCCGGGGGCGATGGATTCACCCCTCCACTTT; CDR3: CASSFSPGAMDSPLHF
size: -; V: TRBV12-3/TRBV12-4; J: TRBJ1-3; D: -; DNA: TGTGCCAGCAGTTTTTGGGTGGGAGGAGGAGGAAACACCATATATTTT; CDR3: CASSFWVGGGGNTIYF